This note documents a single TCR beta chain sequence. Assay used: immunoSEQ multiplex PCR; TCRdb lists only in-frame clones, some missing. The sample gives approximately 150,000 clones, approximately 90% of which show up once; over 8.5% is in the top ten. The V end lost 2 bases, the J end lost 0 bases, and 10 bases lay between the germline ends. There are 15 residues in the CDR3. The germline gives CDR1 MNHEY, CDR2 SVGEGT. The sample belongs to a study of blood T cell repertoires in COVID-19. For the study at large: COVID-19 samples from acute and convalescent phases originated in the United States, Italy and Spain.

Sequenced input: peripheral blood. The TCR sequence derives from a woman in her fifties or sixties with active or convalescent COVID-19. V and J are TRBV6-2 or TRBV6-3 and TRBJ1-1, with D maybe TRBD1 (5 bases). The CDR3 region has the DNA TGTGCCAGCAGTTACCCAGGGTTAATGAACACTGAAGCTTTCTTT. Its translation is CASSYPGLMNTEAFF.